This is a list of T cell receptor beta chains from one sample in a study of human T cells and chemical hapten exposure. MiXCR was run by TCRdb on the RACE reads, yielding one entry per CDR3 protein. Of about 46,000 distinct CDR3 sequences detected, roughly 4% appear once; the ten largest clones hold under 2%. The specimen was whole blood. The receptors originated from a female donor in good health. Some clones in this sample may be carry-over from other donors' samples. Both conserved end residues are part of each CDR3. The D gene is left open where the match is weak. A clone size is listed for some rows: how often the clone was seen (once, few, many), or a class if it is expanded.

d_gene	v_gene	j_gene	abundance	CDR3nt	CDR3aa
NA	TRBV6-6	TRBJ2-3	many	TGTGCCAGCAGTTACTCACTGGCTACCCAGGGTACGCAGTATTTT	CASSYSLATQGTQYF
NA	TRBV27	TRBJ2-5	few	TGTGCCAGCAGTACCAAACGACAGGGAGGAGAGACCCAGTACTTC	CASSTKRQGGETQYF
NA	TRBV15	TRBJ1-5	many	TGTGCCACCAGCTTCCCCGTGGCAGGAGCAAGGGGCAATCAGCCCCAGCATTTT	CATSFPVAGARGNQPQHF
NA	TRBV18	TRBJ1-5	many	TGTGCCAGCTCACCATCACTCAATCAGCCCCAGCATTTT	CASSPSLNQPQHF
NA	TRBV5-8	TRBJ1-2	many	TGTGCCAGCAGCTTGGTGAATACTAACTATGGCTACACCTTC	CASSLVNTNYGYTF
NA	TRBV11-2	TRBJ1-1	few	TGTGCCAGCAGCTTAGAACCCAGGCTAAACCGAGGACCGACGAACACTGAAGCTTTCTTT	CASSLEPRLNRGPTNTEAFF
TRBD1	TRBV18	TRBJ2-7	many	TGTGCCAGCTCACCAGCGGGACAGGGCAGGAGGCAGTACTTC	CASSPAGQGRRQYF
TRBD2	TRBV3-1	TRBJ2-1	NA	TGTGCCAGCAGCCAAGGATCCGCTAGCGGGGGCCCGAGGAATGAGCAGTTCTTC	CASSQGSASGGPRNEQFF
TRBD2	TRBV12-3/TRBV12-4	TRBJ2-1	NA	TGTGCCAGCAGTGGACTAGCGGGGATCTACAATGAGCAGTTCTTC	CASSGLAGIYNEQFF
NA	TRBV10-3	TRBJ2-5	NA	TGTGCCATCAGTGAGTCGAACGGGGGTACCCAGTACTTC	CAISESNGGTQYF
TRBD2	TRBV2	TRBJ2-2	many	TGTGCCAGCAGTTGGGGGACTAGCTTTGGGTTGTCCGGGGAGCTGTTTTTT	CASSWGTSFGLSGELFF
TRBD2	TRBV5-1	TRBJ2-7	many	TGCGCCAGCAGCGATCCCTCTAGCGGAGGGACCGGAGAGCAGTACTTC	CASSDPSSGGTGEQYF
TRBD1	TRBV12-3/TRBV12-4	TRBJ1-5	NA	TGTGCCAGCAGTAATACAGGGGGCGGGGGGGGCAATCAGCCCCAGCATTTT	CASSNTGGGGGNQPQHF
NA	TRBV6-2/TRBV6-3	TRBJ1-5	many	TGTGCCAGCAGTCCCGGGGTGCAAGGTCAGCCCCAGCATTTT	CASSPGVQGQPQHF
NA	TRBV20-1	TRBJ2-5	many	TGCAGTGCTATCTGGACAAGGTCAGAGACCCAGTACTTC	CSAIWTRSETQYF
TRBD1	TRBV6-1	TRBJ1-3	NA	TGTGCCAGCAAGTTGGGACAGGACTCTGGAAACACCATATATTTT	CASKLGQDSGNTIYF
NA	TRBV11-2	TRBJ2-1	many	TGTGCCAGCAGCTTAGCCACGACTAACTACAATGAGCAGTTCTTC	CASSLATTNYNEQFF
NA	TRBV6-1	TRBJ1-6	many	TGTGCCAGCACAGGGATGAATTCACCCCTCCACTTT	CASTGMNSPLHF
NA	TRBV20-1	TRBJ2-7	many	TGCAGTGCTAGTGGGACCCTTCACGGAGGATCCTACGAGCAGTACTTC	CSASGTLHGGSYEQYF
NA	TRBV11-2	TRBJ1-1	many	TGTGCTACTAGTGGACAGATTAGAAACACTGAAGCTTTCTTT	CATSGQIRNTEAFF
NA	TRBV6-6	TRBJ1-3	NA	TGTGCCAGCAGTTACCCCCCGGGGCGGACTGGAAACACCATATATTTT	CASSYPPGRTGNTIYF
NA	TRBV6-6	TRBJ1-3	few	TGTGCCAGCAGTTTCCATCAGACGGCTGCTGGAAACACCATATATTTT	CASSFHQTAAGNTIYF
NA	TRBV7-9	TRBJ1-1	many	TGTGCCAGCAGCCCCCATAGGGGGAGGGGCACTGAAGCTTTCTTT	CASSPHRGRGTEAFF
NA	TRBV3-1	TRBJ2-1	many	TGTGCCAGCAGCCCGGTGGGGACTCGCTTATACAATGAGCAGTTCTTC	CASSPVGTRLYNEQFF
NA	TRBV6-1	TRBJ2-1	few	TGTGCCAGCAGTGAAGTGCGGTCGCCCAATGAGCAGTTCTTC	CASSEVRSPNEQFF
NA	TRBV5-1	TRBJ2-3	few	TGCGCCAGCAGCTTGGACGCTCGCTCCACAGATACGCAGTATTTT	CASSLDARSTDTQYF
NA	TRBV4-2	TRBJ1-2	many	TGTGCCAGCACTAGCCCTGGAGCTAACTATGGCTACACCTTC	CASTSPGANYGYTF
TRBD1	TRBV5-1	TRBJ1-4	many	TGCGCCAGCAGCTCCGGGACAGATAATGAAAAACTGTTTTTT	CASSSGTDNEKLFF
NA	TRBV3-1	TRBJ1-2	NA	TGTGCCAGCAGCCAAGCGCTGGGGGCTTACTATGGCTACACCTTC	CASSQALGAYYGYTF
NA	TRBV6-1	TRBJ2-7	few	TGTGCCAGCAGTGAAGCTATTTTCGGCGAGCAGTACTTC	CASSEAIFGEQYF
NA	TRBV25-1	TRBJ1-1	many	TGTGCCAGCAGTGTCCTGGGAGGGTCGAACACTGAAGCTTTCTTT	CASSVLGGSNTEAFF
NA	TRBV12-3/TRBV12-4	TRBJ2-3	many	TGTGCCAGCAGTTTTCTGAGGGAGGATACGCAGTATTTT	CASSFLREDTQYF
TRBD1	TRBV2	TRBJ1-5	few	TGTGCCATAGGACAGGACTACAATCAGCCCCAGCATTTT	CAIGQDYNQPQHF
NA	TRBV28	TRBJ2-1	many	TGTGCCAGCAGTTTAAGAGGGCTCCCCTACAATGAGCAGTTCTTC	CASSLRGLPYNEQFF
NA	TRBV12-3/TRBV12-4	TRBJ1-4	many	TGTGCCAGCGGAGTTGCAACTAATGAAAAACTGTTTTTT	CASGVATNEKLFF
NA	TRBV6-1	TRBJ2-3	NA	TGTGCCAGCGGGGGTTATAACACAGATACGCAGTATTTT	CASGGYNTDTQYF
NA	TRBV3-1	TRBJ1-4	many	TGTGCCAGCAGCCAAGATACCCTAAGTGAAAAACTGTTTTTT	CASSQDTLSEKLFF
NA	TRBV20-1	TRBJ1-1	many	TGCAGTGCTAGAGATGCTCTCACCACTGAAGCTTTCTTT	CSARDALTTEAFF
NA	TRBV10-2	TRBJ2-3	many	TGCGCCAGCAGACAGGACTACACAGATACGCAGTATTTT	CASRQDYTDTQYF
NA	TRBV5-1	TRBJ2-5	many	TGCGCCAGCAGCTTGGCCCACACCCCGGAGTCCCAGTACTTC	CASSLAHTPESQYF
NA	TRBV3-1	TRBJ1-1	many	TGTGCCAGCAGCCTCGCAATGAACACTGAAGCTTTCTTT	CASSLAMNTEAFF
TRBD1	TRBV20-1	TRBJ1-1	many	TGCAGTGCATCGGAGTGGCAGGGGGCCACTGAAGCTTTCTTT	CSASEWQGATEAFF
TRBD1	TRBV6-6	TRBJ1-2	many	TGTGCCAGCAGTCCCCCGGGACAGGGGGTTGGAGGCTACACCTTC	CASSPPGQGVGGYTF
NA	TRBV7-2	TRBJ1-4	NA	TGTGCCAGCAGCTTAGGGAATTCCGGCGAAAAACTGTTTTTT	CASSLGNSGEKLFF
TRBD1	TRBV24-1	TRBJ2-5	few	TGTGCCACCAGTGATCTACGACACTCGACAGGGAAAGAGACCCAGTACTTC	CATSDLRHSTGKETQYF
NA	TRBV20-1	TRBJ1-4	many	TGCAGTGCTAGATTGGGAGCGAATGAAAAACTGTTTTTT	CSARLGANEKLFF
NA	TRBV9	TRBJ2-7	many	TGTGCCAGCAGCATAGGGGGGGGATCCAACGAGCAGTACTTC	CASSIGGGSNEQYF
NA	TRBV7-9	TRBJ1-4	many	TGTGCCAGCGGGGCCTTCACTAATGAAAAACTGTTTTTT	CASGAFTNEKLFF
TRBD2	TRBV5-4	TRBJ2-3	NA	TGTGCCAGCCGAAAATCACTAGCGGGGAACACAGATACGCAGTATTTT	CASRKSLAGNTDTQYF
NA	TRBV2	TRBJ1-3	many	TGTGCCAGCAGGGCCGGGCGGCTCTCTGGAAACACCATATATTTT	CASRAGRLSGNTIYF
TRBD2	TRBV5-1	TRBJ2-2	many	TGCGCCAGCAGCTTGGTGACGGGGGGGCCTTACGGGGAGCTGTTTTTT	CASSLVTGGPYGELFF
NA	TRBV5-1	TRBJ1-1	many	TGCGCCAGCAGCTTGGTCCTGAACACTGAAGCTTTCTTT	CASSLVLNTEAFF
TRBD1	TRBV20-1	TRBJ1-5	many	TGCAGTGCTCAAGATACAGGGGGCCGCGGCAATCAGCCCCAGCATTTT	CSAQDTGGRGNQPQHF
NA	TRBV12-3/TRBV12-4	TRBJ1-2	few	TGTGCCAGCAGTTCCCCAAACTATGGCTACACCTTC	CASSSPNYGYTF
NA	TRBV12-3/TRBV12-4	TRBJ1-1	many	TGTGCCAGCAGCCTATTTTGGGGCCCTAACACTGAAGCTTTCTTT	CASSLFWGPNTEAFF